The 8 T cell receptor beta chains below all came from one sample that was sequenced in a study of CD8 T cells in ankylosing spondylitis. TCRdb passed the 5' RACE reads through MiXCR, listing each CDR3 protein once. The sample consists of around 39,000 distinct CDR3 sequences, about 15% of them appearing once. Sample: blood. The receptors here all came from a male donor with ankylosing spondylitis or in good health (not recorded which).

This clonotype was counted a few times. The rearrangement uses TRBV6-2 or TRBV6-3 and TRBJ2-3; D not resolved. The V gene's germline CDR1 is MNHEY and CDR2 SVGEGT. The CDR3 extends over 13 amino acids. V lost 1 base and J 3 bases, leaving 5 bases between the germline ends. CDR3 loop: CASSYYPTDTQYF. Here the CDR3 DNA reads TGTGCCAGCAGTTACTATCCTACAGATACGCAGTATTTT.

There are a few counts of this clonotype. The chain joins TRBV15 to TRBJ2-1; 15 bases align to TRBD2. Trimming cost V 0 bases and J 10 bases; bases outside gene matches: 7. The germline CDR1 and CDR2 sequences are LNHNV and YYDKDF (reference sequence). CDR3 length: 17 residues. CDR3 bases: TGTGCCACCAGCAGAGATCGCCCCGGGACTAGCGGGAGGGAGCAGTTCTTC. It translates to CATSRDRPGTSGREQFF. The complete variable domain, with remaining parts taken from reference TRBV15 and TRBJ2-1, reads DAMVIQNPRYQVTQFGKPVTLSCSQTLNHNVMYWYQQKSSQAPKLLFHYYDKDFNNEADTPDNFQSRRPNTSFCFLDIRSPGLGDTAMYLCATSRDRPGTSGREQFFGPGTRLTVL.

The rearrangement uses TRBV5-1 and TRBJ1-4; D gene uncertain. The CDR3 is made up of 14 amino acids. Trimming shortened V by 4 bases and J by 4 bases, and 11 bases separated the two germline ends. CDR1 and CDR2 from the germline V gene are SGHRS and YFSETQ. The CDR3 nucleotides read TGCGCCAGCAGCCTCGACCTCCTTAATGAAAAACTGTTTTTT. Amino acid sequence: CASSLDLLNEKLFF.

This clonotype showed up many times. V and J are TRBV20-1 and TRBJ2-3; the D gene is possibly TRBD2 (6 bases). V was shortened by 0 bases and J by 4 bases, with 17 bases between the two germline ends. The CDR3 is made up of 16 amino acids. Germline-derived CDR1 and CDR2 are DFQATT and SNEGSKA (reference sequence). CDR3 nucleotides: TGCAGTGCTAGAGACCCACTAGGAGGGGTATCAGATACGCAGTATTTT. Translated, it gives CSARDPLGGVSDTQYF.

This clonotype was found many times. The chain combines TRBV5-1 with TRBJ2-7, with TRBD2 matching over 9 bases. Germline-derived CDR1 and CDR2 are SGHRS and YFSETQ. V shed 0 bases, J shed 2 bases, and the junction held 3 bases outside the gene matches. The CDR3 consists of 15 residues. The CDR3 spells CASSLGLAGTYEQYF. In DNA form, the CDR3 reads TGCGCCAGCAGCTTGGGTCTAGCGGGAACCTACGAGCAGTACTTC.

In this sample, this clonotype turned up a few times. DNA for the CDR3: TGCAGCGTTGAGTCCGGAACCGGGGAGCTGTTTTTT. Residues: CSVESGTGELFF. V gene TRBV29-1 combines with J gene TRBJ2-2; no definite D call. The CDR3 spans 12 residues. V was clipped by 3 bases and J by 5 bases, with 7 bases between them. The germline V gene has CDR1 SQVTM and CDR2 ANQGSEA.

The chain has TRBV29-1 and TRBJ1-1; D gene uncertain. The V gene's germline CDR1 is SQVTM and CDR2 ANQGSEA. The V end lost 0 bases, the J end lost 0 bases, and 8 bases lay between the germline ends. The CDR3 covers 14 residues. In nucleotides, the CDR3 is TGCAGCGTTGAAGATGAGCGGTTGAACACTGAAGCTTTCTTT. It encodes CSVEDERLNTEAFF.

CDR3 amino acids: CASSLRIRSSYNEQFF. The CDR3 bases are TGTGCCAGCAGCCTACGAATTAGAAGCTCCTACAATGAGCAGTTCTTC. The chain carries TRBV6-2 or TRBV6-3 and TRBJ2-1; D remains ambiguous. There are 16 residues in the CDR3. The ends were cut back, 6 bases at V and 0 bases at J, with 15 bases in the middle. Germline CDR1 and CDR2: MNHEY and SVGEGT.